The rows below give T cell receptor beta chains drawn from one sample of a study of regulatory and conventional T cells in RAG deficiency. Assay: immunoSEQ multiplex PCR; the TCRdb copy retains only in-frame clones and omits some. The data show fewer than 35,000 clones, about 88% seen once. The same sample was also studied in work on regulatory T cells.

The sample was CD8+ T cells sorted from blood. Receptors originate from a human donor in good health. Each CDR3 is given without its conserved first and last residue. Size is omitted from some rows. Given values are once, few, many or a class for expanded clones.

ASSVDGMNTEAF | TRBJ1-1 | TRBV9 | -
ASSLIGPGSPLH | TRBJ1-6 | TRBV7-3 | once
ASSPSGNREGYT | TRBJ1-2 | TRBV5-6 | -
ASSLEPGGSTEAF | TRBJ1-1 | TRBV5-1 | once
ASSQDPGYRGLSEQY | TRBJ2-7 | TRBV14 | -
ASSQDLTGLYDYGYT | TRBJ1-2 | TRBV4-1 | -
ASRGGLGNQPQH | TRBJ1-5 | TRBV19 | -
ASSLETGSVYEQY | TRBJ2-7 | TRBV5-4 | -
ASSVGAGGGSEKLF | TRBJ1-4 | TRBV9 | once
ASSLSESGNTIY | TRBJ1-3 | TRBV5-6 | -
AWSNSGYSSGNTIY | TRBJ1-3 | TRBV30 | -
ASSEGTANQPQH | TRBJ1-5 | TRBV2 | -
ASSSLIGIDSPLH | TRBJ1-6 | TRBV27 | -
ASSVSQQTEAF | TRBJ1-1 | TRBV6-4 | -
ASAVGQGRYEQY | TRBJ2-7 | TRBV2 | -
ASSLDRGEAF | TRBJ1-1 | TRBV11-2 | -